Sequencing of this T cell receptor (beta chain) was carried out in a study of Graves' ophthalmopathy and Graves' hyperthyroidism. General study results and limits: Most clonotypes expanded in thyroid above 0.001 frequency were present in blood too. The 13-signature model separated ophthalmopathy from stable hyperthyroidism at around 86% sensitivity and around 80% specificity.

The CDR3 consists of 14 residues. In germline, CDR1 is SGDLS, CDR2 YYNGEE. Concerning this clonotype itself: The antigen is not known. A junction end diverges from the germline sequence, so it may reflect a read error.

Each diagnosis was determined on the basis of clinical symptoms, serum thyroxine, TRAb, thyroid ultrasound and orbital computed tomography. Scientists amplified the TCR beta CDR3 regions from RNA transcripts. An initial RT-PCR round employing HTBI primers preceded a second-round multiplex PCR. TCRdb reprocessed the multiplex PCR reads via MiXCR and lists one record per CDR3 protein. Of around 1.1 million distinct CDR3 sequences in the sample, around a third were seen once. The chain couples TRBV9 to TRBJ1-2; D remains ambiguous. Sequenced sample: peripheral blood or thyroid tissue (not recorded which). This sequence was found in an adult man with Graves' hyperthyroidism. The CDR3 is CASSLGRANYGYTF. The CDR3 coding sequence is TGCGCCAGCAGCTTGGGCAGAGCTAACTATGGCTACACCTTC.